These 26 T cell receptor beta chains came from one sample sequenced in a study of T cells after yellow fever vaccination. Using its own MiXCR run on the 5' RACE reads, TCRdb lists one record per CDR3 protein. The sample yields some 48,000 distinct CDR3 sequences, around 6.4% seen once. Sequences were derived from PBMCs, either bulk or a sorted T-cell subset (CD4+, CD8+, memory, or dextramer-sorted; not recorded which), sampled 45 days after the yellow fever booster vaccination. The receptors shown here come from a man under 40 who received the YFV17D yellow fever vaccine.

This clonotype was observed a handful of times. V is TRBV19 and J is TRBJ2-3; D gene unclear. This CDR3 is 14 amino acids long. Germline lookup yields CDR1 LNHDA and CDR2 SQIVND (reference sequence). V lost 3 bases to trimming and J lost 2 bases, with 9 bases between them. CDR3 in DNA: TGTGCCAGTAGTATGCAGTCGGCCACAGATACGCAGTATTTT. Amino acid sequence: CASSMQSATDTQYF. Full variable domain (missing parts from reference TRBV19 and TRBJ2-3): DGGITQSPKYLFRKEGQNVTLSCEQNLNHDAMYWYRQDPGQGLRLIYYSQIVNDFQKGDIAEGYSVSREKKESFPLTVTSAQKNPTAFYLCASSMQSATDTQYFGPGTRLTVL.

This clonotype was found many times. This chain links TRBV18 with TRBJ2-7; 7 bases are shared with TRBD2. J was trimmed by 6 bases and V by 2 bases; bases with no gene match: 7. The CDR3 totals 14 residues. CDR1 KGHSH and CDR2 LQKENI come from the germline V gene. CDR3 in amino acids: CASSPGRAGGEQYF. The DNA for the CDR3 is TGTGCCAGCTCACCAGGGAGGGCTGGAGGCGAGCAGTACTTC.

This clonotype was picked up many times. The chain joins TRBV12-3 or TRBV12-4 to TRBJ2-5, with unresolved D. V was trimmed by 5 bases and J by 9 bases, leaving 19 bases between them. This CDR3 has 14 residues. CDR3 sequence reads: CASSDPGGTEAQYF. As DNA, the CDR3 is TGTGCCAGCAGTGACCCGGGTGGCACCGAGGCCCAGTACTTC.

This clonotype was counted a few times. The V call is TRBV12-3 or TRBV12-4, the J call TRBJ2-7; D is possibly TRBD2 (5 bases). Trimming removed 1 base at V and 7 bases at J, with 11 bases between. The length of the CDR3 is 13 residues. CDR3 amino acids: CASSLGPGSEQYF. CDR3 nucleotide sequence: TGTGCCAGCAGTTTAGGGCCGGGATCTGAGCAGTACTTC.

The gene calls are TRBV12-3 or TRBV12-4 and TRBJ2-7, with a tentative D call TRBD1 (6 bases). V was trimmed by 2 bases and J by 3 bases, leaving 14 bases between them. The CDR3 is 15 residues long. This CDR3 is CASSLSTGTLYEQYF. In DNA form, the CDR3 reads TGTGCCAGCAGTTTATCGACCGGGACACTCTACGAGCAGTACTTC.

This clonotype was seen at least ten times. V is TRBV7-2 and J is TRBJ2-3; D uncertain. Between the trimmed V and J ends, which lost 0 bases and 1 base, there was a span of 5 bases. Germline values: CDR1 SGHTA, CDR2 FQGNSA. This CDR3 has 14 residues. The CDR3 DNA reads TGTGCCAGCAGCTTAGCCAGCGGCACAGATACGCAGTATTTT. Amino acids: CASSLASGTDTQYF.

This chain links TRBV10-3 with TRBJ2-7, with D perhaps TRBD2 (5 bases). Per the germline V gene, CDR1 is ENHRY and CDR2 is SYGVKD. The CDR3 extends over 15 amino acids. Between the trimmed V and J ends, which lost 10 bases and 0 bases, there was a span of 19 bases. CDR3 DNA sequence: TGTGCCACCCAAACGCCCCTCGGGGTCTCCTACGAGCAGTACTTC. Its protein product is CATQTPLGVSYEQYF.

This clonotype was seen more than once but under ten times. The CDR3 coding sequence is TGCAGCGTTATGGAGGTCGAGGGGAATCAGCCCCAGCATTTT. Protein product: CSVMEVEGNQPQHF. V and J are TRBV29-1 and TRBJ1-5; D might be TRBD1 (5 bases). This CDR3 contains 14 residues. The V gene's germline CDR1 is SQVTM and CDR2 ANQGSEA. V was trimmed by 5 bases and J by 4 bases, leaving 15 bases between them. Based on the CDR3 plus reference TRBV29-1 and TRBJ1-5, the full variable domain is SAVISQKPSRDICQRGTSLTIQCQVDSQVTMMFWYRQQPGQSLTLIATANQGSEATYESGFVIDKFPISRPNLTFSTLTVSNMSPEDSSIYLCSVMEVEGNQPQHFGDGTRLSIL.

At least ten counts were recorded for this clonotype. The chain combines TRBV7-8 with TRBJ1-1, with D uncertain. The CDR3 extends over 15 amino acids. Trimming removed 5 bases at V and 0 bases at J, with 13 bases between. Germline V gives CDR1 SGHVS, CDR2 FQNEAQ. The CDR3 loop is CASSPEQTMNTEAFF. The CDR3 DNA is TGTGCCAGCAGCCCAGAGCAAACGATGAACACTGAAGCTTTCTTT.

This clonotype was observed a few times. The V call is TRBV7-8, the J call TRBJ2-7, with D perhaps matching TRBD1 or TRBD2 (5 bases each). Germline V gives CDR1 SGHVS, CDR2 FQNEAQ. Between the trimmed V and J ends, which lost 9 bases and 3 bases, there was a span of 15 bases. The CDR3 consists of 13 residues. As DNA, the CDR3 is TGTGCCAGGCCGGGACCACCAGACTACGAGCAGTACTTC. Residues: CARPGPPDYEQYF.

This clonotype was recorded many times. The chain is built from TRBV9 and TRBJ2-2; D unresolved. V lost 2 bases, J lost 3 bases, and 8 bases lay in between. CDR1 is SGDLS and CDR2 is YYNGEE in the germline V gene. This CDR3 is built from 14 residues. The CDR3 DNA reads TGTGCCAGCAGCGTCTTAGTGGACACCGGGGAGCTGTTTTTT. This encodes CASSVLVDTGELFF.

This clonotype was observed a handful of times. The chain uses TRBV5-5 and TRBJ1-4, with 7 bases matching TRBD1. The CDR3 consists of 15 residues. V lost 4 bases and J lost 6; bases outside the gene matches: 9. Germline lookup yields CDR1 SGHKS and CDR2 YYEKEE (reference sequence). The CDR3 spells CASSVPGGGDEKLFF. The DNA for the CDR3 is TGTGCCAGCAGCGTCCCAGGGGGGGGAGATGAAAAACTGTTTTTT.

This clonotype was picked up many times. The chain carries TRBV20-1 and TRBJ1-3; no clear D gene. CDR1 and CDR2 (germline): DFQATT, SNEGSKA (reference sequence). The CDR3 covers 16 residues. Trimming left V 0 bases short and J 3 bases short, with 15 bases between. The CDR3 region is CSARDPGGSGGNTIYF. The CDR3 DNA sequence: TGCAGTGCTAGAGACCCCGGTGGTTCGGGTGGAAACACCATATATTTT.

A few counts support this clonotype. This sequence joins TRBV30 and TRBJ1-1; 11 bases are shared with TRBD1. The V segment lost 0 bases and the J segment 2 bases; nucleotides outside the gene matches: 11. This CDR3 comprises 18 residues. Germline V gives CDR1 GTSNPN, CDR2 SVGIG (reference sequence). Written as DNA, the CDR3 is TGTGCCTGGAGTGTGTTCGAGGACAGGGGGCGAGGAAACACTGAAGCTTTCTTT. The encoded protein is CAWSVFEDRGRGNTEAFF. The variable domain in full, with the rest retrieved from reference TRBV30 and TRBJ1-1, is SQTIHQWPATLVQPVGSPLSLECTVEGTSNPNLYWYRQAAGRGLQLLFYSVGIGQISSEVPQNLSASRPQDRQFILSSKKLLLSDSGFYLCAWSVFEDRGRGNTEAFFGQGTRLTVV.

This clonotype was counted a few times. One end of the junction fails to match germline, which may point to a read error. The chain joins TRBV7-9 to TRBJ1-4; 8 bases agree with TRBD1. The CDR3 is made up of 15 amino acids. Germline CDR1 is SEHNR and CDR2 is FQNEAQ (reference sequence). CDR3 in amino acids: CASSLDRGKNEKLFF. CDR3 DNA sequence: TGTGCCAGCAGTTTAGACAGGGGCAAAAATGAAAAACTGTTTTTT.

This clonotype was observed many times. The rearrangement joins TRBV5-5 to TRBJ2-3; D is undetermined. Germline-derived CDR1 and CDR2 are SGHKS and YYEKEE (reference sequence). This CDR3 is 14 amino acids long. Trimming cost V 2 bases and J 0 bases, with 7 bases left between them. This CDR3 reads CASSFAASTDTQYF. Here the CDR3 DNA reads TGTGCCAGCAGCTTTGCGGCTAGCACAGATACGCAGTATTTT.

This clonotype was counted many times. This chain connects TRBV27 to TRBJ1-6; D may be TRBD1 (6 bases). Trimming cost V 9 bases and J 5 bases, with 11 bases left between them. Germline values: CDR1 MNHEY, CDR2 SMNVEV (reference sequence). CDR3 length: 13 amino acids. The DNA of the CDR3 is TGTGCCAGTGGACAGTTCAATAATTCACCCCTCCACTTT. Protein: CASGQFNNSPLHF.

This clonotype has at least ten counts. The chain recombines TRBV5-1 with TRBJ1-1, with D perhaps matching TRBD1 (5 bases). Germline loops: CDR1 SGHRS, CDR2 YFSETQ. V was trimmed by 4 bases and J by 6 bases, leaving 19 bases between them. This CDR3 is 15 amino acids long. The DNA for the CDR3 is TGCGCCAGCAGCCGGGGGTCGGACAAGTATCCTGAAGCTTTCTTT. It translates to CASSRGSDKYPEAFF.

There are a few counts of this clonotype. The CDR3 DNA is TGCAGTGCTAGCGGGGGGCCTAACAGCGAGCAGTACTTC. It translates to CSASGGPNSEQYF. This sequence joins TRBV20-1 and TRBJ2-7; D possibly corresponds to TRBD2 (7 bases). The CDR3 loop spans 13 amino acids. Germline V gene sequence: CDR1 DFQATT, CDR2 SNEGSKA (reference sequence). The V gene lost 3 bases and the J gene lost 6 bases, with 15 bases spanning the gap.

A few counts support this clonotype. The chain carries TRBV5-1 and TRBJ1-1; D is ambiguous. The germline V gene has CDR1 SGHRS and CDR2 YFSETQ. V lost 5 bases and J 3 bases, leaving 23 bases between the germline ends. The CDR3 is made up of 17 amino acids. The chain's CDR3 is CASRSNFRRSLDTEAFF. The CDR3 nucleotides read TGCGCCAGCAGATCAAATTTTCGGCGTTCCCTTGACACTGAAGCTTTCTTT.

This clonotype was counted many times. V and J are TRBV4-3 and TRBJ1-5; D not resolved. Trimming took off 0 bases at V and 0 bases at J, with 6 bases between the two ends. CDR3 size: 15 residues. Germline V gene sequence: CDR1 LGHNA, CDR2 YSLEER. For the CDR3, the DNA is TGCGCCAGCAGCCAAGACGGCGGTAGCAATCAGCCCCAGCATTTT. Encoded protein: CASSQDGGSNQPQHF.

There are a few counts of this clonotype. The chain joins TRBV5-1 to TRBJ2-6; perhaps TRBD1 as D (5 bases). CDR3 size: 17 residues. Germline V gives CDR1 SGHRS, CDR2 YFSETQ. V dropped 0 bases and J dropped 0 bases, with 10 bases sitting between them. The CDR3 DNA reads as TGCGCCAGCAGCTTGGGATACAGGAGCTCTGGGGCCAACGTCCTGACTTTC. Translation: CASSLGYRSSGANVLTF.

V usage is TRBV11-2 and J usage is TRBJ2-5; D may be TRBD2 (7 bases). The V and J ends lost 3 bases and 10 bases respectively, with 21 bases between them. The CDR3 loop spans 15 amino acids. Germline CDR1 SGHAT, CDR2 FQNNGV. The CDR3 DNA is TGTGCCAGCAGCTTTGCGGGAGAGGGGGGGATGGGCCAGTACTTC. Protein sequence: CASSFAGEGGMGQYF.

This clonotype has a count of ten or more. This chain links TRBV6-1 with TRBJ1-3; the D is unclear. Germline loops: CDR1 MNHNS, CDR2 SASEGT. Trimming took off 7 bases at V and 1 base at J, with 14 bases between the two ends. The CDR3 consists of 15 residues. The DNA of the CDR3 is TGTGCCAGCACTCTCGATACACCGTCTGGAAACACCATATATTTT. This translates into CASTLDTPSGNTIYF.

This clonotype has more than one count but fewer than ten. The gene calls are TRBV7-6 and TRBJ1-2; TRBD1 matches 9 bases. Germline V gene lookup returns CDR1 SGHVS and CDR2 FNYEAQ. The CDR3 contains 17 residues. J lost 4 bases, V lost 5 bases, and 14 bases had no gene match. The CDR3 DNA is TGTGCCAGCAGCCCGACGTTCGGACAGGGGAAGGTCTATGGCTACACCTTC. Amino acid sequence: CASSPTFGQGKVYGYTF.

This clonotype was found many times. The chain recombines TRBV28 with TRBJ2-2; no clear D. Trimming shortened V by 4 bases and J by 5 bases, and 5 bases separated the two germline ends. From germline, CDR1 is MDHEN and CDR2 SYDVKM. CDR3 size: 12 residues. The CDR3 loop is CASSSYTGELFF. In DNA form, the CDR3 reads TGTGCCAGCAGTTCGTATACCGGGGAGCTGTTTTTT.